The 9 T cell receptor beta chains in this list originate from one sample, sequenced in a study of blood T cell repertoires in COVID-19. Clones were read by immunoSEQ multiplex PCR, and TCRdb kept only the in-frame ones, dropping some. In the table there are under 350,000 clones, roughly 87% of which are singletons. The sequencing input was peripheral blood. Receptor source: a human donor in a cohort sampled during active COVID-19.

This chain connects TRBV18 to TRBJ1-1; D is uncertain. CDR3 length equals 14 residues. The V and J ends lost 3 bases and 1 base respectively, with 9 bases between them. Germline CDR1 and CDR2: KGHSH and LQKENI. This CDR3 is CASSPGSRNTEAFF. Here the CDR3 DNA reads TGTGCCAGCTCACCGGGGAGTCGGAACACTGAAGCTTTCTTT.

The CDR3 reads CASFLRAGGSYNEQFF. The CDR3 DNA follows: TGTGCCAGCTTCCTCAGGGCAGGGGGCTCCTACAATGAGCAGTTCTTC. This chain joins TRBV18 and TRBJ2-1; 7 bases map to TRBD1. CDR3 length: 16 amino acids. Germline V gives CDR1 KGHSH, CDR2 LQKENI. After removal of 7 bases from V and 0 bases from J, the junction contained 9 bases not matched to a gene.

As regards this clone: In the same sample, other DNA sequences code for this CDR3. The chain carries TRBV2 and TRBJ2-1, with unresolved D. The V end was cut by 4 bases, the J end by 7 bases, with 5 bases between. This CDR3 contains 11 residues. Looked up from germline, CDR1 is SNHLY and CDR2 is FYNNEI. The CDR3 DNA is TGTGCCAGCAGTGTGCAGAATGAGCAGTTCTTC. The encoded protein is CASSVQNEQFF.

The genes are TRBV9 and TRBJ2-4; a weak D match, TRBD2 (6 bases). Germline values: CDR1 SGDLS, CDR2 YYNGEE. V was trimmed by 4 bases and J by 7 bases, leaving 15 bases between them. CDR3 length: 14 residues. DNA of the CDR3: TGTGCCAGCAGCCCTCAGACGGGGGTTAACATTCAGTACTTC. The encoded protein is CASSPQTGVNIQYF.

J is TRBJ2-7 and V is TRBV29-1, with D possibly TRBD2 on 5 matching bases. CDR1 and CDR2 (germline): SQVTM, ANQGSEA. Trimming pared 7 bases from V and 6 bases from J, leaving 16 bases between. This CDR3 has 12 amino acids. The CDR3 region is CSGTGMGTEQYF. In DNA form, the CDR3 reads TGCAGCGGGACGGGGATGGGAACCGAGCAGTACTTC.

This chain links TRBV27 with TRBJ2-7; D is perhaps TRBD2 (5 bases). V lost 5 bases and J lost 6, with 20 bases in between. The length of the CDR3 is 15 residues. Germline values: CDR1 MNHEY, CDR2 SMNVEV (reference sequence). The DNA of the CDR3 is TGTGCCAGCAGTCCTTCGGGGATTTCAGGACCCGAGCAGTACTTC. This sequence encodes CASSPSGISGPEQYF.

The chain employs TRBV7-2 and TRBJ1-2; a weak D match, TRBD1 (5 bases). The CDR3 consists of 16 residues. Germline V lookup: CDR1 SGHTA, CDR2 FQGNSA. Between the trimmed V and J ends, which lost 1 base and 4 bases, there was a span of 16 bases. In DNA, the CDR3 is TGTGCCAGCAGCTTAGATCCCATGGGGGGTGGCTATGGCTACACCTTC. This encodes CASSLDPMGGGYGYTF.

The gene calls are TRBV6-5 and TRBJ2-3, with 7 bases lining up with TRBD2. The CDR3 is made up of 15 amino acids. Germline assignment: CDR1 MNHEY and CDR2 SVGAGI. V was pared by 4 bases and J by 1 base, with 5 bases of the junction left unmatched. CDR3 coding DNA: TGTGCCAGCAGTTTAAGCGGGACCCGCACAGATACGCAGTATTTT. Its translation: CASSLSGTRTDTQYF.

This chain links TRBV7-9 with TRBJ2-2, with TRBD2 identical over 12 bases. The CDR3 contains 17 residues. Germline CDR1 is SEHNR and CDR2 is FQNEAQ (reference sequence). V was clipped by 0 bases and J by 5 bases; unmatched bases: 4. The CDR3 nucleotides are TGTGCCAGCAGCTTAGCAGCGACTAGCGGGAGAACCGGGGAGCTGTTTTTT. Protein sequence: CASSLAATSGRTGELFF.